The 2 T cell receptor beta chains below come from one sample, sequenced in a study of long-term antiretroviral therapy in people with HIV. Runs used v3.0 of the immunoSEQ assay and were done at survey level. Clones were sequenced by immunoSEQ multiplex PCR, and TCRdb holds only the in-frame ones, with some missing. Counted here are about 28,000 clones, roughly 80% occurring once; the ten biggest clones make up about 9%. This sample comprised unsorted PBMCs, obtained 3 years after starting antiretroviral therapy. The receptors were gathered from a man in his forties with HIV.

The CDR3 loop reads CASSDRAVNTEAFF. The CDR3 nucleotides read TGTGCCAGCAGTGACAGGGCGGTGAACACTGAAGCTTTCTTT. This chain uses TRBV28 with TRBJ1-1; TRBD1 matches 7 bases. Germline lookup yields CDR1 MDHEN and CDR2 SYDVKM. Trimming cost V 5 bases and J 0 bases; bases outside gene matches: 3. There are 14 residues in the CDR3.

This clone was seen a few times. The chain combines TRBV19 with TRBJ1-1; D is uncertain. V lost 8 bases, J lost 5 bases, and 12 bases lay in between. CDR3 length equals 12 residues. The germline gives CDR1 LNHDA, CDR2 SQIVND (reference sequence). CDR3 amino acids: CASQRRETEAFF. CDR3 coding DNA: TGTGCCAGTCAGCGAAGGGAAACTGAAGCTTTCTTT.